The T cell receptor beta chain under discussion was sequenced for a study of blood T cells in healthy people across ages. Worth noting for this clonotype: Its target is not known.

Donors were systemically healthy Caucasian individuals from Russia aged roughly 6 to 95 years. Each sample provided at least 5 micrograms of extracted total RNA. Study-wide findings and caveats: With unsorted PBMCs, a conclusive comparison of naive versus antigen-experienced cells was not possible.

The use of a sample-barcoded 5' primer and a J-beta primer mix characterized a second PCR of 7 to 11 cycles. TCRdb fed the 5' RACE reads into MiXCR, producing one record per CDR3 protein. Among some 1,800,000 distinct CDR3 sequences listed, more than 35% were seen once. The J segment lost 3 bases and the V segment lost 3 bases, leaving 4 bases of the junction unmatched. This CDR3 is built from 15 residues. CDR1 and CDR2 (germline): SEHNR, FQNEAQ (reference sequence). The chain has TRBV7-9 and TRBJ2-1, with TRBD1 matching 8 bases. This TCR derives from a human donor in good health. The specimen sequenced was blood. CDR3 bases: TGTGCCAGCAGCTTTCGGACAGGGATCTACAATGAGCAGTTCTTC. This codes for CASSFRTGIYNEQFF.